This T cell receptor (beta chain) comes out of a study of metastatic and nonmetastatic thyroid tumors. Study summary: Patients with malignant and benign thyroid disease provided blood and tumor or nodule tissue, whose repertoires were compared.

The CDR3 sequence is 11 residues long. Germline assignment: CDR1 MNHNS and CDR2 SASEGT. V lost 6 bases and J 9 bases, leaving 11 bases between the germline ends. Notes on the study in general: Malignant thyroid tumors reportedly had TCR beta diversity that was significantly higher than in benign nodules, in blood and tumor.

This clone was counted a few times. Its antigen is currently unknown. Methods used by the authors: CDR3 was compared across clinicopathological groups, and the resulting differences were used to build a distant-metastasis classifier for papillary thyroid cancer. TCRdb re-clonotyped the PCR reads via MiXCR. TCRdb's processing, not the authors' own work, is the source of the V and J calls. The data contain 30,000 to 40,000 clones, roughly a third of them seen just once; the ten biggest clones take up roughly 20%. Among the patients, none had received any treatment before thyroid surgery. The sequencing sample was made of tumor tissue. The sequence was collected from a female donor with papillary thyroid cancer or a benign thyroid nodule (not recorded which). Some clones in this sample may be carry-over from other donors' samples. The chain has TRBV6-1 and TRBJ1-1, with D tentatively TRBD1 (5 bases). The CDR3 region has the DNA TGTGCCAGCAGACCAGGGTCGCAAGCTTTCTTT. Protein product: CASRPGSQAFF.